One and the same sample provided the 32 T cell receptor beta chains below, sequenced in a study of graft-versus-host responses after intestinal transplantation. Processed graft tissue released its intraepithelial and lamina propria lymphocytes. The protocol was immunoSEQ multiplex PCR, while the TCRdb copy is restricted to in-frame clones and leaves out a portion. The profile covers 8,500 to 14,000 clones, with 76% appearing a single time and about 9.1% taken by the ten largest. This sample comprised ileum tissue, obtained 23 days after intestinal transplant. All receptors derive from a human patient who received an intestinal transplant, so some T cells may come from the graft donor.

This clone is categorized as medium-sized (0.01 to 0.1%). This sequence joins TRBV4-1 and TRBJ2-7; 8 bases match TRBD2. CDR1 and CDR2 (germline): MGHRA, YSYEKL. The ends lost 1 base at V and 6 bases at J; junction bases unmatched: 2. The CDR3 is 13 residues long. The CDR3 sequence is CASSQGAGGEQYF. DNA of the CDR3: TGCGCCAGCAGCCAAGGGGCGGGAGGCGAGCAGTACTTC.

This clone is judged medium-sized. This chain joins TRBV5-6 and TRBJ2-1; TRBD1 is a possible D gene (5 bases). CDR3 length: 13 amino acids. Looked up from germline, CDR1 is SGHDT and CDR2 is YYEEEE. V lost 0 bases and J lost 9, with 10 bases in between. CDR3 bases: TGTGCCAGCAGCTTGGTCCAGGGTGGTGAGCAGTTCTTC. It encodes CASSLVQGGEQFF.

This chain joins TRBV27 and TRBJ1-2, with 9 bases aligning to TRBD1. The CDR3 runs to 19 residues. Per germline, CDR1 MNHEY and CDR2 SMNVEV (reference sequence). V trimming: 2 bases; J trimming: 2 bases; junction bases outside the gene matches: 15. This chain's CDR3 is CASSLRGHGQGPRNYGYTF. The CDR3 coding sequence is TGTGCCAGCAGTTTAAGGGGGCACGGACAGGGGCCTAGAAACTATGGCTACACCTTC.

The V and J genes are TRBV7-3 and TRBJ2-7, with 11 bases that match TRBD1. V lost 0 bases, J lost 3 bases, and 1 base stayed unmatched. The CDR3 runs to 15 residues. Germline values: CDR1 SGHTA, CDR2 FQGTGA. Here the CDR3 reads CASSLTGTGGYEQYF. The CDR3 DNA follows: TGTGCCAGCAGCTTAACTGGGACAGGGGGCTACGAGCAGTACTTC.

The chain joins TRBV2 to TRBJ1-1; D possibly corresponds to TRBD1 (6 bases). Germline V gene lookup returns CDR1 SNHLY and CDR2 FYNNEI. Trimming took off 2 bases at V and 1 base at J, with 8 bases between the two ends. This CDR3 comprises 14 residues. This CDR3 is CASSERGGNTEAFF. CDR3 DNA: TGTGCCAGCAGTGAAAGAGGGGGGAACACTGAAGCTTTCTTT. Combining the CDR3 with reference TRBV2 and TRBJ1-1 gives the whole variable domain EPEVTQTPSHQVTQMGQEVILRCVPISNHLYFYWYRQILGQKVEFLVSFYNNEISEKSEIFDDQFSVERPDGSNFTLKIRSTKLEDSAMYFCASSERGGNTEAFFGQGTRLTVV.

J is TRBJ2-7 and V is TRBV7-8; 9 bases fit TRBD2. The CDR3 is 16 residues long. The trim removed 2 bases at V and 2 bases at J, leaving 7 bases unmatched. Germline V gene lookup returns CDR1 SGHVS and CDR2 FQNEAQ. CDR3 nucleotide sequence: TGTGCCAGCAGCTTATTAAATAGCGGGGGAACCTACGAGCAGTACTTC. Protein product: CASSLLNSGGTYEQYF.

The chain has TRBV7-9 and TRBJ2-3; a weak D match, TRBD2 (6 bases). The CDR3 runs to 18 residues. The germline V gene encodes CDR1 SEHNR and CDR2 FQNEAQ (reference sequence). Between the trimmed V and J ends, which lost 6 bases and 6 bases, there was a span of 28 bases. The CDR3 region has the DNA TGTGCCAGCAGAACTCCCCGAACCAAACGGGGGAAGAGGGATACGCAGTATTTT. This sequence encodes CASRTPRTKRGKRDTQYF.

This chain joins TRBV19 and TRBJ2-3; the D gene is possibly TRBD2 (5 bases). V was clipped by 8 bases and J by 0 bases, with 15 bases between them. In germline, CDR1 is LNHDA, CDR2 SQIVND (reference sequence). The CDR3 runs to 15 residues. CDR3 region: CASSNWETSTDTQYF. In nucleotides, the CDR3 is TGTGCCAGTTCTAATTGGGAGACAAGCACAGATACGCAGTATTTT.

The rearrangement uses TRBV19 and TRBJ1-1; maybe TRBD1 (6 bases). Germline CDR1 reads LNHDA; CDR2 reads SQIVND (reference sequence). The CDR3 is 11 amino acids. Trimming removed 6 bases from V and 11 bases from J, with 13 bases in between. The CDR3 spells CASRVTGLAFF. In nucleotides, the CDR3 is TGTGCCAGTAGGGTCACAGGGTTGGCTTTCTTT.

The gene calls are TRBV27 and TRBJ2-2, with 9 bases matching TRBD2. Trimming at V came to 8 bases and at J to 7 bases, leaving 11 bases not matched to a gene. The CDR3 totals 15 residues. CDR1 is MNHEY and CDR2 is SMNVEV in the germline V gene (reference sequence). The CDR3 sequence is CASRLASGISGELFF. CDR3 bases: TGTGCCAGCCGATTGGCTAGCGGGATCAGCGGGGAGCTGTTTTTT.

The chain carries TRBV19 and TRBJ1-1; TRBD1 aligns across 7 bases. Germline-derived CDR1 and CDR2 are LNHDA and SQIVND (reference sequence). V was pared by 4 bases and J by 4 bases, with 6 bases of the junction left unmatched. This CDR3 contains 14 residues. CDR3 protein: CASSKKGGGTEAFF. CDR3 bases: TGTGCCAGTAGTAAAAAAGGGGGCGGCACTGAAGCTTTCTTT.

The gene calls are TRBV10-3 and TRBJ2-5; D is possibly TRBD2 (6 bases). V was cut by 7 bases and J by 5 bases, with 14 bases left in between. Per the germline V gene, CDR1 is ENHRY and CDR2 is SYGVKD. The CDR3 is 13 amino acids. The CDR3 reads CAIKQTRGETQYF. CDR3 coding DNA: TGTGCCATCAAGCAGACTAGAGGGGAGACCCAGTACTTC.

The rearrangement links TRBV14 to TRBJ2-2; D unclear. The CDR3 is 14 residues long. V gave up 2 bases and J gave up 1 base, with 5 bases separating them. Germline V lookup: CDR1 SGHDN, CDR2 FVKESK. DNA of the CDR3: TGTGCCAGCAGCCAATTTAGGAACACCGGGGAGCTGTTTTTT. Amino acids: CASSQFRNTGELFF.

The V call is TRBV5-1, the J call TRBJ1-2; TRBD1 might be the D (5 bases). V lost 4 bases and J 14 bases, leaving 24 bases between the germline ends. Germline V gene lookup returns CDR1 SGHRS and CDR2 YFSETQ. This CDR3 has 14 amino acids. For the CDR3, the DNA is TGCGCCAGCAGCCAATGGGGCCACCCGGACTTTAGGACCTTC. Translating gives CASSQWGHPDFRTF. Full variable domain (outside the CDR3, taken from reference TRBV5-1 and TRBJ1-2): KAGVTQTPRYLIKTRGQQVTLSCSPISGHRSVSWYQQTPGQGLQFLFEYFSETQRNKGNFPGRFSGRQFSNSRSEMNVSTLELGDSALYLCASSQWGHPDFRTFGSGTRLTVV.

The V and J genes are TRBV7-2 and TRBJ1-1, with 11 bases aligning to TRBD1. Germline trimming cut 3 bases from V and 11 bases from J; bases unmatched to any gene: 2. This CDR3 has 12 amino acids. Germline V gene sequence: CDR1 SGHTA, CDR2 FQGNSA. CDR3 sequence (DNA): TGTGCCAGCAGCTTGGGACAGGGGGGCGCTTTCTTT. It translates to CASSLGQGGAFF.

The CDR3 protein is CASSEAPSRDQSSYEQYF. The CDR3 coding sequence is TGTGCCAGCAGTGAAGCTCCCTCCCGGGACCAGAGCTCCTACGAGCAGTACTTC. The chain couples TRBV2 to TRBJ2-7; D may be TRBD1 or TRBD2 (5 bases each). This CDR3 contains 18 residues. V shed 0 bases and J shed 0 bases, with 18 bases lying between them. CDR1 is SNHLY and CDR2 is FYNNEI in the germline V gene.

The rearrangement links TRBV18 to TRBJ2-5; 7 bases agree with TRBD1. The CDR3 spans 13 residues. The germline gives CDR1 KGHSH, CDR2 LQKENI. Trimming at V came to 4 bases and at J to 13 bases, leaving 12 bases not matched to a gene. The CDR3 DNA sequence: TGTGCCAGCTCACTGGACAGGCCCTCAAGCCTGTACTTC. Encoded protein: CASSLDRPSSLYF. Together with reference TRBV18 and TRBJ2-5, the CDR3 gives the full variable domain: NAGVMQNPRHLVRRRGQEARLRCSPMKGHSHVYWYRQLPEEGLKFMVYLQKENIIDESGMPKERFSAEFPKEGPSILRIQQVVRGDSAAYFCASSLDRPSSLYFGPGTRLLVL.

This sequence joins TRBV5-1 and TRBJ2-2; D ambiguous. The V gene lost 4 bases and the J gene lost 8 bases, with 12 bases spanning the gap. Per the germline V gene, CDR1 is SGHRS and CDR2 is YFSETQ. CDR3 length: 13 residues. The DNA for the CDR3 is TGCGCCAGCAGCGATACGGACCGGGGGGAGCTGTTTTTT. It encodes CASSDTDRGELFF. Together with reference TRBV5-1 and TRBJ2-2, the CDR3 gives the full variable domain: KAGVTQTPRYLIKTRGQQVTLSCSPISGHRSVSWYQQTPGQGLQFLFEYFSETQRNKGNFPGRFSGRQFSNSRSEMNVSTLELGDSALYLCASSDTDRGELFFGEGSRLTVL.

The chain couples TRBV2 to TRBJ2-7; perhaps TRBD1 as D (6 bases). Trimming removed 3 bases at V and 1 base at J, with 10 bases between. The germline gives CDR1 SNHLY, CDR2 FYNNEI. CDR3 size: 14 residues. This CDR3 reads CASSDRDISYEQYF. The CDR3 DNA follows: TGTGCCAGCAGTGACCGGGACATATCCTACGAGCAGTACTTC.

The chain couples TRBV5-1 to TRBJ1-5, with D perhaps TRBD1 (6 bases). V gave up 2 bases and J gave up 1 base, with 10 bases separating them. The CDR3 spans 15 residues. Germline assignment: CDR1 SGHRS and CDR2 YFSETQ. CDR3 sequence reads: CASSFGGQSNQPQHF. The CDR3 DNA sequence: TGCGCCAGCAGCTTTGGGGGGCAGAGCAATCAGCCCCAGCATTTT.

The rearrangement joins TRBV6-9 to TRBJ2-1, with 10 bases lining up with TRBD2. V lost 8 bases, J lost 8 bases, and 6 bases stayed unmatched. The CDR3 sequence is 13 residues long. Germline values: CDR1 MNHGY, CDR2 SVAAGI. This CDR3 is CASRLAGEDEQFF. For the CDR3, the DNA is TGTGCCAGCCGGCTAGCGGGAGAGGATGAGCAGTTCTTC.

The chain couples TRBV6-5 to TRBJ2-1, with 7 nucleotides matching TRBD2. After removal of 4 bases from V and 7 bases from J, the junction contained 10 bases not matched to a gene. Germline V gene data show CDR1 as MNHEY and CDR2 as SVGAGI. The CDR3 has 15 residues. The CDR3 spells CASSLEGGPLNEQFF. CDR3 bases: TGTGCCAGCAGTTTAGAGGGAGGGCCTTTGAATGAGCAGTTCTTC.

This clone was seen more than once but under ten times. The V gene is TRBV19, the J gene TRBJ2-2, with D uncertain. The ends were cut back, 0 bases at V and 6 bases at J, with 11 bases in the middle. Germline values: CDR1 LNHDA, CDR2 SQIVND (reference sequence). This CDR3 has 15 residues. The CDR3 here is CASSIDPAGAGELFF. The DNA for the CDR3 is TGTGCCAGTAGTATAGATCCGGCCGGCGCCGGGGAGCTGTTTTTT.

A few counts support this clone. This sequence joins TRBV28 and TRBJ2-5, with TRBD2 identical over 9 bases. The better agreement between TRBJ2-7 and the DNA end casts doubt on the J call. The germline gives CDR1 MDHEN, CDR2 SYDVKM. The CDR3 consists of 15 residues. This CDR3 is CASSAPLAGETEQYF. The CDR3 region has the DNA TGTGCCAGCAGTGCCCCGTTAGCGGGAGAAACCGAGCAGTACTTC.

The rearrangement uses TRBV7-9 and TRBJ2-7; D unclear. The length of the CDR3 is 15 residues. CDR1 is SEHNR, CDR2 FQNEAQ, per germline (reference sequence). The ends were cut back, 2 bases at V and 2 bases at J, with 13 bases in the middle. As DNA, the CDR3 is TGTGCCAGCAGCTTACAGGCTGGTGGGGCCTACGAGCAGTACTTC. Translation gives CASSLQAGGAYEQYF.

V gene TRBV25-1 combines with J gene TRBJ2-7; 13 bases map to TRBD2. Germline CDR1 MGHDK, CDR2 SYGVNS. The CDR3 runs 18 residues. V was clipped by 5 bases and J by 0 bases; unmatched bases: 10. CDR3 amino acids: CASSPRLAGGLHSYEQYF. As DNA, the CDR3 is TGTGCCAGCAGTCCCCGACTAGCGGGGGGCCTCCACTCCTACGAGCAGTACTTC.

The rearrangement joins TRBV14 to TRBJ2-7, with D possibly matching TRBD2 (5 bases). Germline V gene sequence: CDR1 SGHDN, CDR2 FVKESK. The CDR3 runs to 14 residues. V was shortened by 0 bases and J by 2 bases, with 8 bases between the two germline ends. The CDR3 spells CASSQDRGTYEQYF. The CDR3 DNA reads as TGTGCCAGCAGCCAAGATCGGGGAACCTACGAGCAGTACTTC.

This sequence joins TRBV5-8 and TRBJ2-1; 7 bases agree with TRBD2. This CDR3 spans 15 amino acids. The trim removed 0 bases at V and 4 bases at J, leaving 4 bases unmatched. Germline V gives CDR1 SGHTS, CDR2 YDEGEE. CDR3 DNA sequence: TGTGCCAGCAGCTTGGCGGCTAGCGGATACAATGAGCAGTTCTTC. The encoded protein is CASSLAASGYNEQFF. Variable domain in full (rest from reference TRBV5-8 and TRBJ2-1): EAGVTQSPTHLIKTRGQQATLRCSPISGHTSVYWYQQALGLGLQFLLWYDEGEERNRGNFPPRFSGRQFPNYSSELNVNALELEDSALYLCASSLAASGYNEQFFGPGTRLTVL.

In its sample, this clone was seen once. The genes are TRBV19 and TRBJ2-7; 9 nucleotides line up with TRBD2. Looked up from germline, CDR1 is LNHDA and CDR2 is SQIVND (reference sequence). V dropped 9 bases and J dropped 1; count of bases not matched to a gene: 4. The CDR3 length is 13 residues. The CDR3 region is CASSGRMSYEQYF. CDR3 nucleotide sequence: TGTGCCAGCAGCGGGAGGATGTCCTACGAGCAGTACTTC.

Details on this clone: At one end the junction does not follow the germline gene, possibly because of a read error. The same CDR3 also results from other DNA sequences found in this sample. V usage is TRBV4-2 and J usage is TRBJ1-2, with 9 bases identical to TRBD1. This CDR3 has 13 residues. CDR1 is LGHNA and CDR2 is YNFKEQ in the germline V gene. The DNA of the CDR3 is TGTGCTAGCAGCCAAGACAGGGGGTACGGCTACACCTTC. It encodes CASSQDRGYGYTF.

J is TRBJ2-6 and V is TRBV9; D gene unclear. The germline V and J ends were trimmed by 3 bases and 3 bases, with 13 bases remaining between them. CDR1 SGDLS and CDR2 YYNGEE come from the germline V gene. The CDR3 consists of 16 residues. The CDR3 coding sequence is TGTGCCAGCAGCGCGTCTTCCCCTAATGGGGCCAACGTCCTGACTTTC. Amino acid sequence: CASSASSPNGANVLTF.

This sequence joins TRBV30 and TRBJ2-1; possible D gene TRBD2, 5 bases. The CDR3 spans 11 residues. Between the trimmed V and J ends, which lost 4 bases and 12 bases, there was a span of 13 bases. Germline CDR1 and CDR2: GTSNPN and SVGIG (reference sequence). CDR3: CAWNQAERQFF. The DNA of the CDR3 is TGTGCCTGGAACCAAGCGGAGAGGCAGTTCTTC.